This T cell receptor beta chain is drawn from a study of blood T cell repertoires in COVID-19. Study details: Samples of COVID-19 (acute and convalescent) were obtained from the United States, Italy and Spain. In each case, the material was cDNA or gDNA derived from T cells, B-cell-depleted T cells, or PBMCs.

Original analysis: Quantification of nucleated cells was approximated via reference gene primer amplification. This table comes from immunoSEQ multiplex PCR, and its TCRdb copy is limited to in-frame clones, with some not included. V and J calls and clone size are given by that table; D and trimming were obtained from the DNA. The sample lists over 200,000 clones, 70% to 90% occurring once. The germline V gene encodes CDR1 PRHDT and CDR2 FYEKMQ (reference sequence). The V and J ends lost 2 bases and 8 bases, in that order; junction bases with no gene match: 5. The CDR3 is made up of 13 amino acids. The sample was peripheral blood. The chain links TRBV13 to TRBJ1-2; 7 nucleotides line up with TRBD1. This TCR was sampled from a woman between 65 and 79 years old with active or convalescent COVID-19. The CDR3 coding sequence is TGTGCCAGCAGCTTAAAGGGGGCCGGCGGCTACACCTTC. Residues: CASSLKGAGGYTF.